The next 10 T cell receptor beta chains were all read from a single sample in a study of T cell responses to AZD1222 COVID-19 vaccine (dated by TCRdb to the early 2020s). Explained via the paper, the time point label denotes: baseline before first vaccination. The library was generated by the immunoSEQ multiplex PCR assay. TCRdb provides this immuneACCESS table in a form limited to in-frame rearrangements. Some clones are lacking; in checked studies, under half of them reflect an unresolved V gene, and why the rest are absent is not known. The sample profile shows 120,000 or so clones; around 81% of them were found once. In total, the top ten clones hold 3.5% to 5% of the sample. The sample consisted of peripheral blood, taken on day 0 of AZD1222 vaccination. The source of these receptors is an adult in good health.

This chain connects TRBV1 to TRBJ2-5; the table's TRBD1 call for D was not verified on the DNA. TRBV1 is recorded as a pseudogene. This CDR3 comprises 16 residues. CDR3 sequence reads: CTSSSTNRDSKETQYF. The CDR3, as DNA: TGCACCAGCAGTTCGACAAACCGGGACAGTAAAGAGACCCAGTACTTC.

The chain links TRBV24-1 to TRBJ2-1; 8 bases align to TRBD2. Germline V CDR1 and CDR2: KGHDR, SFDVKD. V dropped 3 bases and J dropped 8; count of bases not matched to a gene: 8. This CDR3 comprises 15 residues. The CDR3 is CATSDVGGAMDEQFF. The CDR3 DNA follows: TGTGCCACCAGTGATGTCGGGGGGGCAATGGATGAGCAGTTCTTC.

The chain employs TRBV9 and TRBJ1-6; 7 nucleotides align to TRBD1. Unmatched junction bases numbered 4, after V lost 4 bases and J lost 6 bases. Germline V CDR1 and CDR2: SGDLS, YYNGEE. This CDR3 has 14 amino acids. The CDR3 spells CASSQGQINSPLHF. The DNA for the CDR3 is TGTGCCAGCAGCCAGGGACAGATTAATTCACCCCTCCACTTT. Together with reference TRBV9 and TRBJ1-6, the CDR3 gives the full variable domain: DSGVTQTPKHLITATGQRVTLRCSPRSGDLSVYWYQQSLDQGLQFLIQYYNGEERAKGNILERFSAQQFPDLHSELNLSSLELGDSALYFCASSQGQINSPLHFGNGTRLTVT.

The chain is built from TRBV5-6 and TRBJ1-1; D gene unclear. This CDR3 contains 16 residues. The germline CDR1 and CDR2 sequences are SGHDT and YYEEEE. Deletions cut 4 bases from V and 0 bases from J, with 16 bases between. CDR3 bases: TGTGCCAGCAGCCGGTATGAAGGATCAATGAACACTGAAGCTTTCTTT. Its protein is CASSRYEGSMNTEAFF.

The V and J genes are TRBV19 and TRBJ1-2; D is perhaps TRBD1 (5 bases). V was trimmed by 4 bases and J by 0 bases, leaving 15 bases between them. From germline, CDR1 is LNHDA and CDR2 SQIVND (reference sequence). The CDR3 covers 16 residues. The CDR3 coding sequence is TGTGCCAGTAGTACATGGGCCCAGGGAACTAACTATGGCTACACCTTC. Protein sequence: CASSTWAQGTNYGYTF. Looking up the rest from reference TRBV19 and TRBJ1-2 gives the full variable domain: DGGITQSPKYLFRKEGQNVTLSCEQNLNHDAMYWYRQDPGQGLRLIYYSQIVNDFQKGDIAEGYSVSREKKESFPLTVTSAQKNPTAFYLCASSTWAQGTNYGYTFGSGTRLTVV.

DNA of the CDR3: TGTGCCAGCAGTTCTTCCACTAGAAATGAGCAGTTCTTC. It translates to CASSSSTRNEQFF. The V call is TRBV6-5, the J call TRBJ2-1; D may be TRBD2 (5 bases). Germline loops: CDR1 MNHEY, CDR2 SVGAGI. V was shortened by 4 bases and J by 7 bases, with 11 bases between the two germline ends. This CDR3 contains 13 residues.

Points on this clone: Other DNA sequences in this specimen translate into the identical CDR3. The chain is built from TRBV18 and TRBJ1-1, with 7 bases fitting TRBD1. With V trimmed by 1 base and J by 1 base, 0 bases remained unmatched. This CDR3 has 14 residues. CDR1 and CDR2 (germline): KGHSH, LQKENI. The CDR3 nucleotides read TGTGCCAGCTCACCACAGGGGGCGAACACTGAAGCTTTCTTT. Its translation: CASSPQGANTEAFF.

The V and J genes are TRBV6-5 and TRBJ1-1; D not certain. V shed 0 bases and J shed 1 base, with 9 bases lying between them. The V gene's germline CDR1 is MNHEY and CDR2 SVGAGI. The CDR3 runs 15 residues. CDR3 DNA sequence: TGTGCCAGCAGTTACTCGCTTAGATCGAACACTGAAGCTTTCTTT. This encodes CASSYSLRSNTEAFF.

The CDR3 spells CASSQGQLHNSPLHF. CDR3 DNA sequence: TGTGCCAGCAGCCAGGGGCAACTTCATAATTCACCCCTCCACTTT. This chain connects TRBV11-2 to TRBJ1-6; tentatively, D is TRBD1 (6 bases). The CDR3 has 15 amino acids. Germline V CDR1 and CDR2: SGHAT, FQNNGV. The V end was cut by 5 bases, the J end by 5 bases, with 13 bases between.

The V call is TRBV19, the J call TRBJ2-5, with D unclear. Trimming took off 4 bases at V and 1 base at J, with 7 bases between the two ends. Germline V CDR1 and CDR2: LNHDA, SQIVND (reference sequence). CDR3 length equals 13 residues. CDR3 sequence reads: CASSRSPQETQYF. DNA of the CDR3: TGTGCCAGTAGTAGAAGTCCCCAAGAGACCCAGTACTTC. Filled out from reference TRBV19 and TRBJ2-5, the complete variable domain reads DGGITQSPKYLFRKEGQNVTLSCEQNLNHDAMYWYRQDPGQGLRLIYYSQIVNDFQKGDIAEGYSVSREKKESFPLTVTSAQKNPTAFYLCASSRSPQETQYFGPGTRLLVL.